These 21 T cell receptor beta chains share one sample of origin, sequenced in a study of cytomegalovirus exposure and HLA in healthy donors. Primers included in the PCR were 60 Vbeta and 13 Jbeta primers. The assay was immunoSEQ multiplex PCR, and TCRdb's table has in-frame clones only and misses some. The sample yields some 110,000 clones, approximately 82% seen once. Sequenced material: PBMCs. These receptors were taken from a man between 40 and 49 years old in good health and CMV-seronegative.

This rearrangement joins TRBV7-9 to TRBJ2-3; 10 bases are a match to TRBD2. Germline V gene data show CDR1 as SEHNR and CDR2 as FQNEAQ (reference sequence). With 3 bases clipped from V and 2 bases from J, the junction kept 2 bases outside the gene matches. The CDR3 runs 15 residues. This CDR3 is CASSFSGGITDTQYF. The CDR3 DNA reads as TGTGCCAGCAGCTTTAGCGGGGGGATCACAGATACGCAGTATTTT.

The rearrangement links TRBV7-2 to TRBJ2-2, with D hard to call. In germline, CDR1 is SGHTA, CDR2 FQGNSA. The germline V and J ends were trimmed by 3 bases and 0 bases, with 8 bases remaining between them. The CDR3 loop spans 15 amino acids. CDR3 bases: TGTGCCAGCAGCTTGGCGGCTACGAACACCGGGGAGCTGTTTTTT. Translated, it gives CASSLAATNTGELFF. Using reference TRBV7-2 and TRBJ2-2 for the parts outside the CDR3, the full variable domain is GAGVSQSPSNKVTEKGKDVELRCDPISGHTALYWYRQSLGQGLEFLIYFQGNSAPDKSGLPSDRFSAERTGGSVSTLTIQRTQQEDSAVYLCASSLAATNTGELFFGEGSRLTVL.

This clone has a handful of counts. V is TRBV7-8 and J is TRBJ2-1; possible D gene TRBD1, 5 bases. V lost 1 base and J lost 4, with 11 bases in between. Germline CDR1 SGHVS, CDR2 FQNEAQ. The CDR3 is 15 amino acids. CDR3 DNA sequence: TGTGCCAGCAGCTTAGAGGTAGGGGTTTACAATGAGCAGTTCTTC. Amino acid sequence: CASSLEVGVYNEQFF.

This chain joins TRBV5-8 and TRBJ2-1, with 12 bases lining up with TRBD2. The trim removed 0 bases at V and 5 bases at J, leaving 0 bases unmatched. The germline V gene has CDR1 SGHTS and CDR2 YDEGEE. CDR3 length: 15 amino acids. Written as DNA, the CDR3 is TGTGCCAGCAGCTTGGGACTAGCGGGGGACAATGAGCAGTTCTTC. Residues: CASSLGLAGDNEQFF. Supplemented by reference TRBV5-8 and TRBJ2-1, the full variable domain reads EAGVTQSPTHLIKTRGQQATLRCSPISGHTSVYWYQQALGLGLQFLLWYDEGEERNRGNFPPRFSGRQFPNYSSELNVNALELEDSALYLCASSLGLAGDNEQFFGPGTRLTVL.

In this sample, this clone turned up a few times. V is TRBV7-8 and J is TRBJ2-5; 8 bases line up with TRBD1. Germline V lookup: CDR1 SGHVS, CDR2 FQNEAQ. The length of the CDR3 is 17 residues. With V trimmed by 4 bases and J by 2 bases, 12 bases remained unmatched. CDR3 bases: TGTGCCAGCAGCTCGCCGGACAGGGCTAAAGGACAAGAGACCCAGTACTTC. This encodes CASSSPDRAKGQETQYF. Together with reference TRBV7-8 and TRBJ2-5, the CDR3 gives the full variable domain: GAGVSQSPRYKVAKRGQDVALRCDPISGHVSLFWYQQALGQGPEFLTYFQNEAQLDKSGLPSDRFFAERPEGSVSTLKIQRTQQEDSAVYLCASSSPDRAKGQETQYFGPGTRLLVL.

The V gene is TRBV6-5, the J gene TRBJ1-3; 7 bases match TRBD1. CDR1 is MNHEY and CDR2 is SVGAGI in the germline V gene. The CDR3 has 13 amino acids. The V segment lost 6 bases and the J segment 2 bases; nucleotides outside the gene matches: 1. The CDR3 bases are TGTGCCAGCAGGCAGGGGGCTGGAAACACCATATATTTT. Translated: CASRQGAGNTIYF.

The chain has TRBV5-6 and TRBJ1-1; 7 bases are shared with TRBD1. Unmatched junction bases numbered 8, after V lost 0 bases and J lost 3 bases. The CDR3 is 16 amino acids. CDR1 is SGHDT, CDR2 YYEEEE, per germline. Written as DNA, the CDR3 is TGTGCCAGCAGCTTGGACAGGGGTCGATGGGACACTGAAGCTTTCTTT. Translation: CASSLDRGRWDTEAFF.

This clone was counted a few times. The genes are TRBV29-1 and TRBJ1-3; D is ambiguous. The CDR3 length is 12 residues. Per germline, CDR1 SQVTM and CDR2 ANQGSEA. Trimming shortened V by 5 bases and J by 0 bases, and 5 bases separated the two germline ends. Here the CDR3 reads CSVSVSGNTIYF. CDR3 in DNA: TGCAGCGTTTCCGTCTCTGGAAACACCATATATTTT.

The chain couples TRBV5-1 to TRBJ1-2; 11 bases are a match to TRBD1. The trim removed 1 base at V and 3 bases at J, leaving 5 bases unmatched. This CDR3 has 16 residues. Germline CDR1 and CDR2: SGHRS and YFSETQ. Here the CDR3 DNA reads TGCGCCAGCAGCTTGAGCGGACAGGGGGCGGACTATGGCTACACCTTC. The encoded protein is CASSLSGQGADYGYTF.

The chain is built from TRBV5-4 and TRBJ2-7; 11 bases match TRBD2. The CDR3 spans 15 residues. The V gene end was trimmed by 2 bases and the J gene end by 5 bases; junction bases not matched to a gene: 6. Germline CDR1 is SGHNT and CDR2 is YYREEE (reference sequence). The CDR3 nucleotides are TGTGCCAGCAGCTTTGGTAGCGGGGGGGCCGACGAGCAGTACTTC. Translating gives CASSFGSGGADEQYF.

This clone was counted between two and nine times. The rearrangement links TRBV6-6 to TRBJ2-2; possibly TRBD1 for D (5 bases). Trimming stripped 2 bases from V and 5 bases from J, with 9 bases between. This CDR3 has 14 residues. Germline values: CDR1 MNHNY, CDR2 SVGAGI (reference sequence). CDR3 nucleotides: TGTGCCAGCAGTTACGACAGAACAACCGGGGAGCTGTTTTTT. Its translation is CASSYDRTTGELFF.

The chain has TRBV5-6 and TRBJ1-2, with a weak D call TRBD1 (6 bases). The CDR3 loop spans 13 amino acids. Trimming left V 0 bases short and J 5 bases short, with 8 bases between. The germline CDR1 and CDR2 sequences are SGHDT and YYEEEE. The CDR3 here is CASSLEQGYGYTF. Here the CDR3 DNA reads TGTGCCAGCAGCTTGGAACAGGGATATGGCTACACCTTC.

The V gene is TRBV2, the J gene TRBJ2-5; a possible D gene is TRBD1 (5 bases). This CDR3 has 14 residues. Germline V gene sequence: CDR1 SNHLY, CDR2 FYNNEI. The V end lost 4 bases, the J end lost 5 bases, and 14 bases lay between the germline ends. The CDR3 DNA sequence: TGTGCCAGCAGTGTTCTAATTGGGGCTGAGACCCAGTACTTC. Its translation is CASSVLIGAETQYF.

This chain connects TRBV5-1 to TRBJ2-7; possible D gene TRBD2, 6 bases. CDR1 and CDR2 from the germline V gene are SGHRS and YFSETQ. V dropped 0 bases and J dropped 2 bases, with 12 bases sitting between them. The CDR3 loop spans 15 amino acids. CDR3 nucleotide sequence: TGCGCCAGCAGCTTGGCCGCGGGAAGTCCCTACGAGCAGTACTTC. Amino acid sequence: CASSLAAGSPYEQYF.

V usage is TRBV2 and J usage is TRBJ2-5, with 7 bases matching TRBD1. Germline lookup yields CDR1 SNHLY and CDR2 FYNNEI. The CDR3 spans 15 residues. V shed 6 bases and J 5 bases; nucleotides not matched to a gene: 12. CDR3 in DNA: TGTGCCAGCAGAGGACAGGTCGAAGGATGGGAGACCCAGTACTTC. Encoded protein: CASRGQVEGWETQYF.

The chain couples TRBV6-1 to TRBJ2-7, with 7 bases lining up with TRBD1. The germline V gene encodes CDR1 MNHNS and CDR2 SASEGT. The CDR3 sequence is 15 residues long. V trimming: 6 bases; J trimming: 4 bases; junction bases outside the gene matches: 12. Written as DNA, the CDR3 is TGTGCCAGCAGGAACCCTACAGGGGTCGGATACGAGCAGTACTTC. Its protein product is CASRNPTGVGYEQYF.

This clone showed up just a few times. The chain joins TRBV6-5 to TRBJ2-1, with no clear D. V lost 5 bases and J 8 bases, leaving 10 bases between the germline ends. Germline-derived CDR1 and CDR2 are MNHEY and SVGAGI. This CDR3 spans 12 amino acids. CDR3 region: CASSPSRDEQFF. CDR3 coding DNA: TGTGCCAGCAGTCCTTCCCGCGATGAGCAGTTCTTC.

The gene calls are TRBV11-1 and TRBJ2-5; possible D gene TRBD2, 6 bases. Between the trimmed V and J ends, which lost 4 bases and 5 bases, there was a span of 14 bases. Germline CDR1 reads SGHAT; CDR2 reads FQDESV (reference sequence). The CDR3 spans 14 residues. This chain's CDR3 is CASSSWEVAETQYF. The CDR3 region has the DNA TGTGCCAGCAGCTCCTGGGAGGTGGCGGAGACCCAGTACTTC. Using reference TRBV11-1 and TRBJ2-5 for the parts outside the CDR3, the full variable domain is EAEVAQSPRYKITEKSQAVAFWCDPISGHATLYWYRQILGQGPELLVQFQDESVVDDSQLPKDRFSAERLKGVDSTLKIQPAELGDSAMYLCASSSWEVAETQYFGPGTRLLVL.

CDR3 sequence: CASRSRGLQETQYF. CDR3 nucleotide sequence: TGTGCCAGCCGTTCCCGGGGTTTACAAGAGACCCAGTACTTC. The chain is built from TRBV5-6 and TRBJ2-5; tentatively, D is TRBD2 (5 bases). CDR3 length: 14 residues. The germline V gene encodes CDR1 SGHDT and CDR2 YYEEEE. Trimming left V 7 bases short and J 2 bases short, with 15 bases between. Full variable domain (remainder filled in from reference TRBV5-6 and TRBJ2-5): DAGVTQSPTHLIKTRGQQVTLRCSPKSGHDTVSWYQQALGQGPQFIFQYYEEEERQRGNFPDRFSGHQFPNYSSELNVNALLLGDSALYLCASRSRGLQETQYFGPGTRLLVL.

The chain recombines TRBV15 with TRBJ1-1, with 8 bases lining up with TRBD1. In germline, CDR1 is LNHNV, CDR2 YYDKDF (reference sequence). After removal of 1 base from V and 0 bases from J, the junction contained 1 base not matched to a gene. The CDR3 covers 15 residues. CDR3 nucleotides: TGTGCCACCAGCAGAGGGACAGGGTTGAACACTGAAGCTTTCTTT. Amino acid sequence: CATSRGTGLNTEAFF.

This chain links TRBV9 with TRBJ2-1; 7 bases match TRBD2. Per germline, CDR1 SGDLS and CDR2 YYNGEE. The CDR3 consists of 14 residues. Trimming removed 2 bases from V and 10 bases from J; junction bases left unmatched: 9. The CDR3 DNA is TGTGCCAGCAGCGTTGTTGATCGGCGGGGGGAGCAGTTCTTC. This sequence encodes CASSVVDRRGEQFF.